These 2 T cell receptor beta chains were sequenced from one sample in a study of blood T cells in healthy people across ages (dated by TCRdb to the mid-2010s). Library preparation was by 5' RACE. TCRdb names Illumina HiSeq 2500 as the instrument used. A second PCR of roughly 7 to 11 cycles was run with a J-beta primer mix and a sample-barcoded 5' primer. Clones were called with MiXCR by TCRdb after fastp trimmed the public reads at Q25, and only in-frame beta chains were retained. Rows are unified per CDR3 protein, each entry keeping the most common DNA and genes. The sample table lists about 1.8 million distinct CDR3 sequences, around 48% of them with a count of one. The top ten constitute roughly 2% of the sample. The specimen sequenced was blood. These receptors all come from a woman between 40 and 50 years old in good health.

The V and J genes are TRBV20-1 and TRBJ2-5, with 9 bases that match TRBD1. Trimming took 1 base from V and 4 from J; bases not matched to a gene: 10. The germline V gene encodes CDR1 DFQATT and CDR2 SNEGSKA (reference sequence). The CDR3 covers 16 residues. In DNA, the CDR3 is TGCAGTGCTAGAGTCCCCGCCGGGACAGGGTTAGAGACCCAGTACTTC. Residues: CSARVPAGTGLETQYF.

The chain couples TRBV4-3 to TRBJ1-1, with D unclear. Germline V gene lookup returns CDR1 LGHNA and CDR2 YSLEER. V was cut by 0 bases and J by 0 bases, with 11 bases left in between. This CDR3 has 16 amino acids. CDR3 bases: TGCGCCAGCAGCCAAGATACGGTACGGATGAACACTGAAGCTTTCTTT. It encodes CASSQDTVRMNTEAFF.